Shown below are 32 T cell receptor beta chains from a single sample sequenced in a study of blood T cell repertoires in COVID-19 (dated by TCRdb to between 2020 and 2021). Receptors were amplified or captured by the immunoSEQ multiplex PCR assay. The immuneACCESS repertoire file appears here via TCRdb, limited to in-frame rearrangements. These files lack a portion of the clones; in checked studies, under half of the deficit traces to unresolved V genes, and the cause of the others is not known. This sample comprises a few hundred thousand clones, approximately 89% of them detected only once. The biggest ten clones account for approximately 1.6% of the sample. Specimen: peripheral blood. The receptors here all came from a woman in her twenties or thirties with COVID-19, enrolled during active disease.

With respect to this clone: A junction boundary mismatches the germline segment, possibly from a read error. The chain employs TRBV2 and TRBJ1-6; 10 nucleotides line up with TRBD1. From germline, CDR1 is SNHLY and CDR2 FYNNEI. The CDR3 has 12 residues. The CDR3 DNA follows: TGTGCCAGCACCAGAATCGGACAGGGGGTTTACTTT. It yields the protein CASTRIGQGVYF.

V and J are TRBV6-6 and TRBJ2-7; 11 positions match TRBD1. This CDR3 has 13 amino acids. The V gene end was trimmed by 9 bases and the J gene end by 1 base; junction bases not matched to a gene: 2. Germline values: CDR1 MNHNY, CDR2 SVGAGI (reference sequence). CDR3 sequence: CASGDRGSYEQYF. The DNA for the CDR3 is TGTGCCAGTGGGGACAGGGGGTCCTACGAGCAGTACTTC.

This chain uses TRBV9 with TRBJ2-1, with D possibly TRBD2 on 7 matching bases. Trimming took 6 bases from V and 5 from J, leaving 24 bases between them. The CDR3 sequence is 17 residues long. Germline V gene data show CDR1 as SGDLS and CDR2 as YYNGEE. Here the CDR3 reads CASTSTVGGPSDNEQFF. The CDR3 coding sequence is TGTGCCAGCACCTCGACGGTGGGGGGGCCCTCAGACAATGAGCAGTTCTTC.

V usage is TRBV24-1 and J usage is TRBJ1-2; tentative D call: TRBD1 (6 bases). V was trimmed by 3 bases and J by 7 bases, leaving 17 bases between them. Per germline, CDR1 KGHDR and CDR2 SFDVKD. CDR3 length equals 15 residues. In DNA, the CDR3 is TGTGCCACCAGTGATCGGGACACAAGAAGCGTTGGCTACACCTTC. Translated, it gives CATSDRDTRSVGYTF.

V is TRBV6-5 and J is TRBJ2-3, with 10 bases identical to TRBD2. V was pared by 4 bases and J by 14 bases, with 18 bases of the junction left unmatched. CDR1 is MNHEY and CDR2 is SVGAGI in the germline V gene. The CDR3 is 16 amino acids. The CDR3 loop is CASSFSHTTSGESRYF. Written as DNA, the CDR3 is TGTGCCAGCAGTTTTTCACACACAACTAGCGGGGAGAGTCGGTATTTT.

The CDR3 DNA reads TGTGCCAGTAGTATTCTCCCAGATACGCAGTATTTT. Residues: CASSILPDTQYF. The V call is TRBV19, the J call TRBJ2-3; D remains unclear. V shed 3 bases and J shed 4 bases, with 5 bases lying between them. This CDR3 contains 12 residues. Per the germline V gene, CDR1 is LNHDA and CDR2 is SQIVND (reference sequence).

On this clone: This CDR3 is also generated by other DNA sequences in the sample. This rearrangement joins TRBV9 to TRBJ2-3, with a weak D call TRBD2 (5 bases). Per the germline V gene, CDR1 is SGDLS and CDR2 is YYNGEE. V was clipped by 0 bases and J by 3 bases, with 8 bases between them. The CDR3 runs to 14 residues. In DNA, the CDR3 is TGTGCCAGCAGCGTAGGGCGCGGGACAGATACGCAGTATTTT. The encoded protein is CASSVGRGTDTQYF.

The chain couples TRBV9 to TRBJ1-2, with a tentative D call TRBD1 (5 bases). CDR1 is SGDLS, CDR2 YYNGEE, per germline. This CDR3 is 16 amino acids long. Trimming removed 0 bases from V and 8 bases from J, with 20 bases in between. CDR3 protein: CASSVDSGGLSLGYTF. CDR3 nucleotide sequence: TGTGCCAGCAGCGTAGATTCGGGGGGTCTCTCCTTAGGCTACACCTTC. The whole variable domain, remainder taken from reference TRBV9 and TRBJ1-2, is DSGVTQTPKHLITATGQRVTLRCSPRSGDLSVYWYQQSLDQGLQFLIQYYNGEERAKGNILERFSAQQFPDLHSELNLSSLELGDSALYFCASSVDSGGLSLGYTFGSGTRLTVV.

The rearrangement uses TRBV4-1 and TRBJ1-5; the D gene is possibly TRBD1 (5 bases). The V gene's germline CDR1 is MGHRA and CDR2 YSYEKL. V was trimmed by 0 bases and J by 0 bases, leaving 9 bases between them. The CDR3 covers 16 residues. In DNA, the CDR3 is TGCGCCAGCAGCCAAGAGGGGGGGAATAGCAATCAGCCCCAGCATTTT. It codes for CASSQEGGNSNQPQHF.

The chain uses TRBV5-1 and TRBJ2-2, with no clear D. The CDR3 extends over 13 amino acids. V lost 4 bases and J 6 bases, leaving 10 bases between the germline ends. The germline V gene encodes CDR1 SGHRS and CDR2 YFSETQ. This chain's CDR3 is CASSPPSSGELFF. DNA of the CDR3: TGCGCCAGCAGCCCTCCGAGTTCCGGGGAGCTGTTTTTT.

This chain uses TRBV15 with TRBJ2-7; TRBD1 matches 7 bases. Germline V gives CDR1 LNHNV, CDR2 YYDKDF (reference sequence). The ends lost 5 bases at V and 3 bases at J; junction bases unmatched: 4. The CDR3 runs to 13 residues. This CDR3 is CATSSTGFYEQYF. Here the CDR3 DNA reads TGTGCCACCAGCTCGACAGGGTTCTACGAGCAGTACTTC.

CDR3 sequence: CASSQGQGPNYGYTF. CDR3 nucleotides: TGTGCCAGCAGTCAGGGACAGGGGCCTAACTATGGCTACACCTTC. The rearrangement links TRBV2 to TRBJ1-2; 10 bases agree with TRBD1. The length of the CDR3 is 15 residues. Germline CDR1 is SNHLY and CDR2 is FYNNEI. The V and J ends lost 5 bases and 0 bases, in that order; junction bases with no gene match: 3.

V and J are TRBV4-1 and TRBJ1-5; D unresolved. This CDR3 is 13 amino acids long. The germline CDR1 and CDR2 sequences are MGHRA and YSYEKL. Trimming stripped 0 bases from V and 8 bases from J, with 8 bases between. As DNA, the CDR3 is TGCGCCAGCAGCCAAGAAGGGCGGGAGCCCCAGCATTTT. This gives the protein CASSQEGREPQHF.

This sequence joins TRBV7-3 and TRBJ1-6; D is ambiguous. The germline V gene encodes CDR1 SGHTA and CDR2 FQGTGA. The CDR3 length is 16 residues. The ends were cut back, 5 bases at V and 2 bases at J, with 13 bases in the middle. The CDR3 region has the DNA TGTGCCAGCAGCCTCCGAAGCGGGGCCTATAATTCACCCCTCCACTTT. Its translation: CASSLRSGAYNSPLHF. The full variable domain, in which reference TRBV7-3 and TRBJ1-6 provide the parts outside the CDR3, is GAGVSQTPSNKVTEKGKYVELRCDPISGHTALYWYRQSLGQGPEFLIYFQGTGAADDSGLPNDRFFAVRPEGSVSTLKIQRTERGDSAVYLCASSLRSGAYNSPLHFGNGTRLTVT.

This clone was seen once. The J gene is TRBJ2-7, the V gene TRBV29-1; TRBD2 matches at 10 bases. The trim removed 7 bases at V and 1 base at J, leaving 4 bases unmatched. Germline CDR1 and CDR2: SQVTM and ANQGSEA. The CDR3 runs to 13 residues. This chain's CDR3 is CSASGGESYEQYV. The CDR3 DNA is TGCAGCGCGAGCGGGGGGGAATCCTACGAGCAGTACGTC.

As DNA, the CDR3 is TGTGCCAGCAGCTTAGTATCAGGCAATAGCAATCAGCCCCAGCATTTT. Translation: CASSLVSGNSNQPQHF. The V and J genes are TRBV7-2 and TRBJ1-5, with unresolved D. From germline, CDR1 is SGHTA and CDR2 FQGNSA. Trimming cost V 1 base and J 0 bases, with 10 bases left between them. The CDR3 runs 16 residues.

A single count supports this clone. The chain links TRBV5-1 to TRBJ2-6; D is uncertain. The V gene's germline CDR1 is SGHRS and CDR2 YFSETQ. The CDR3 contains 16 residues. Trimming cost V 1 base and J 0 bases, with 8 bases left between them. Here the CDR3 reads CASSLTANSGANVLTF. CDR3 in DNA: TGCGCCAGCAGCTTGACAGCTAACTCTGGGGCCAACGTCCTGACTTTC.

This clone has a handful of counts. The rearrangement uses TRBV11-2 and TRBJ1-2; weak D call: TRBD1 (5 bases). Germline V gene lookup returns CDR1 SGHAT and CDR2 FQNNGV. V gave up 0 bases and J gave up 4 bases, with 6 bases separating them. The CDR3 extends over 13 amino acids. CDR3 nucleotides: TGTGCCAGCAGCTTAGACAGGGCCTATGGCTACACCTTC. This translates into CASSLDRAYGYTF.

The rearrangement links TRBV5-1 to TRBJ1-2, with TRBD1 matching 12 bases. CDR3 size: 15 residues. CDR1 and CDR2 (germline): SGHRS, YFSETQ. V gave up 4 bases and J gave up 5 bases; unmatched junction bases: 6. The CDR3 bases are TGCGCCAGCAGCCTGGGACAGGGGGCTTGGTATGGCTACACCTTC. The encoded protein is CASSLGQGAWYGYTF.

The chain joins TRBV9 to TRBJ1-2, with 7 bases lining up with TRBD1. The V segment lost 3 bases and the J segment 4 bases; nucleotides outside the gene matches: 18. Per the germline V gene, CDR1 is SGDLS and CDR2 is YYNGEE. The CDR3 covers 18 residues. CDR3 sequence reads: CASSAQGGLSHPAYGYTF. The CDR3 DNA follows: TGTGCCAGCAGCGCGCAGGGGGGCCTATCGCATCCAGCCTATGGCTACACCTTC.

This clone was detected only a few times. The chain couples TRBV5-1 to TRBJ1-1; D might be TRBD1 (5 bases). Trimming removed 2 bases at V and 6 bases at J, with 11 bases between. The V gene's germline CDR1 is SGHRS and CDR2 YFSETQ. This CDR3 is built from 13 residues. CDR3 amino acids: CASSLNQGPEAFF. As DNA, the CDR3 is TGCGCCAGCAGCTTAAACCAGGGTCCTGAAGCTTTCTTT.

The V gene is TRBV4-3, the J gene TRBJ2-7; TRBD1 matches at 7 bases. Germline CDR1 is LGHNA and CDR2 is YSLEER. The V and J ends lost 1 base and 3 bases, in that order; junction bases with no gene match: 6. The CDR3 has 15 amino acids. CDR3 in amino acids: CASSQGGRGSYEQYF. The CDR3 coding sequence is TGCGCCAGCAGCCAAGGGGGCAGGGGGAGCTACGAGCAGTACTTC.

The genes are TRBV7-9 and TRBJ1-2; 7 bases are shared with TRBD1. The CDR3 extends over 14 amino acids. J lost 4 bases, V lost 5 bases, and 7 bases had no gene match. CDR1 and CDR2 from the germline V gene are SEHNR and FQNEAQ (reference sequence). CDR3 residues: CASSPLGGSYGYTF. DNA for the CDR3: TGTGCCAGCAGCCCCCTAGGGGGCAGCTATGGCTACACCTTC.

The rearrangement links TRBV7-8 to TRBJ2-6; D is undetermined. The CDR3 has 18 amino acids. The germline V gene encodes CDR1 SGHVS and CDR2 FQNEAQ. V dropped 3 bases and J dropped 4 bases, with 19 bases sitting between them. DNA for the CDR3: TGTGCCAGCAGCTTTCGCTTGGCAGGCTATACCGGGGCCAACGTCCTGACTTTC. Residues: CASSFRLAGYTGANVLTF.

The chain combines TRBV7-2 with TRBJ1-3; D is uncertain. Germline-derived CDR1 and CDR2 are SGHTA and FQGNSA. Deletions cut 5 bases from V and 4 bases from J, with 6 bases between. CDR3 length: 12 amino acids. As DNA, the CDR3 is TGTGCCAGCAGCCTACAGGGAAACACCATATATTTT. Protein product: CASSLQGNTIYF.

This clone appeared a single time. V and J are TRBV2 and TRBJ1-2; D unresolved. V dropped 4 bases and J dropped 3 bases, with 6 bases sitting between them. Germline CDR1 reads SNHLY; CDR2 reads FYNNEI. The CDR3 totals 12 residues. CDR3 nucleotide sequence: TGTGCCAGCAGTGCTTCTTACTATGGCTACACCTTC. Amino acids: CASSASYYGYTF.

The chain uses TRBV4-1 and TRBJ2-1; tentatively, D is TRBD2 (6 bases). CDR1 and CDR2 (germline): MGHRA, YSYEKL. Trimming left V 1 base short and J 9 bases short, with 16 bases between. There are 15 residues in the CDR3. The CDR3 sequence: CASSQVEYSGSEQFF. The CDR3 coding sequence is TGCGCCAGCAGCCAAGTGGAGTATAGCGGCAGTGAGCAGTTCTTC.

The chain recombines TRBV18 with TRBJ1-3; tentative D call: TRBD1 (6 bases). This CDR3 spans 14 amino acids. Trimming removed 4 bases at V and 4 bases at J, with 11 bases between. Germline V gene data show CDR1 as KGHSH and CDR2 as LQKENI. CDR3 nucleotides: TGTGCCAGCTCACGGGACAACCACGGAAACACCATATATTTT. Its protein is CASSRDNHGNTIYF.

V is TRBV20-1 and J is TRBJ1-6; D remains unclear. Trimming stripped 5 bases from V and 5 bases from J, with 4 bases between. This CDR3 is 11 amino acids long. Per germline, CDR1 DFQATT and CDR2 SNEGSKA (reference sequence). CDR3 nucleotide sequence: TGCAGTGCTTCTGATAATTCACCCCTCCACTTT. Its protein product is CSASDNSPLHF.

J is TRBJ1-5 and V is TRBV7-6; D ambiguous. The V end lost 2 bases, the J end lost 1 base, and 15 bases lay between the germline ends. This CDR3 spans 17 amino acids. CDR1 and CDR2 from the germline V gene are SGHVS and FNYEAQ. Written as DNA, the CDR3 is TGTGCCAGCAGCTTATTTCCTCGGGGAGGGAGCAATCAGCCCCAGCATTTT. Encoded protein: CASSLFPRGGSNQPQHF.

This chain joins TRBV24-1 and TRBJ2-7; 8 bases fit TRBD2. The germline V gene has CDR1 KGHDR and CDR2 SFDVKD. This CDR3 is 13 amino acids long. V dropped 3 bases and J dropped 4; count of bases not matched to a gene: 1. The CDR3 coding sequence is TGTGCCACCAGTGATCCGGGGGGGTACGAGCAGTACTTC. Translated, it gives CATSDPGGYEQYF.

The chain employs TRBV7-2 and TRBJ2-5; 7 nucleotides agree with TRBD2. This CDR3 is 13 amino acids long. Germline V lookup: CDR1 SGHTA, CDR2 FQGNSA. V shed 0 bases, J shed 7 bases, and the junction held 2 bases outside the gene matches. CDR3: CASSLAWGGTQYF. CDR3 DNA: TGTGCCAGCAGCTTAGCGTGGGGGGGGACCCAGTACTTC.